These T cell receptor beta chains were read from a single sample in a study of cytomegalovirus exposure and HLA in healthy donors. The method was immunoSEQ multiplex PCR; TCRdb's version includes in-frame clones alone and lacks a portion of them. The sample contains approximately 160,000 clones, 68% of which appear only once. The specimen was PBMCs. Receptor source: a woman aged 35 to 49 in good health and CMV-seropositive. Both conserved end residues are part of each CDR3. The D gene is left open where the match is weak. Rows may omit the clone size; those that give it use once, few, many or a size class.

v_gene	d_gene	abundance	j_gene	CDR3nt	CDR3aa
TRBV7-9	TRBD1	few	TRBJ2-5	TGTGCCAGCAGCTTAGTGGGGACAGACCAAGAGACCCAGTACTTC	CASSLVGTDQETQYF
TRBV6-1	TRBD1	-	TRBJ2-1	TGTGCCAGCAGTGTAAGGGACAGGGATGAGCAGTTCTTC	CASSVRDRDEQFF
TRBV9	-	few	TRBJ1-1	TGTGCCAGCAGCCCCCGCAGTCGGGACACTGAAGCTTTCTTT	CASSPRSRDTEAFF
TRBV9	TRBD2	-	TRBJ2-2	TGTGCCAGCAGCGTAGTCGGACTAGCTTCGCCGGGGGAGCTGTTTTTT	CASSVVGLASPGELFF
TRBV28	-	-	TRBJ1-2	TGTGCCAGCAGTGTACAGGGAAAGTATGGCTACACCTTC	CASSVQGKYGYTF
TRBV2	-	-	TRBJ2-2	TGTGCCAGCAGTGGACAGAAGGTCCCCGGGGAGCTGTTTTTT	CASSGQKVPGELFF
TRBV5-4	TRBD2	-	TRBJ2-1	TGTGCCAGCAGCACGGCGGGGGGGCAAAACAATGAGCAGTTCTTC	CASSTAGGQNNEQFF
TRBV29-1	-	-	TRBJ1-2	TGCAGCGTTGAAAACGGAATTAACTATGGCTACCCCTTC	CSVENGINYGYPF
TRBV5-1	-	-	TRBJ2-2	TGCGCCAGCACCAGGGCGGTCGCGAACACCGGGGAGCTGTTTTTT	CASTRAVANTGELFF
TRBV11-3	-	-	TRBJ2-3	TGTGCCAGCAGCCCCCATGGCCTCGGCACAGATACGCAGTATTTT	CASSPHGLGTDTQYF
TRBV6-1	-	-	TRBJ2-7	TGTGCCACTGAAGCGGACAGATTACGAGAGCAGTACTTC	CATEADRLREQYF
TRBV7-9	-	-	TRBJ2-7	TGTGCCAGCAGGACAATGGATGTTCACGAGCAGTACTTC	CASRTMDVHEQYF
TRBV5-1	-	-	TRBJ1-1	TGCGCCAGCAGCTTTGGGGGGGGAATCACTGAAGCTTTCTTT	CASSFGGGITEAFF
TRBV9	-	-	TRBJ1-1	TGTGCCAGCAGCGTAGGGGGGCAGGCGGGAGGGGCTTTCTTT	CASSVGGQAGGAFF
TRBV29-1	-	-	TRBJ2-7	TGCAGTGCCCGGGACTCCGTTGGCGAGCAGTACTTC	CSARDSVGEQYF
TRBV29-1	-	-	TRBJ1-2	TGCAGCGTTGGCGACAATGACTATGGCTACACCTTC	CSVGDNDYGYTF
TRBV7-2	-	-	TRBJ1-1	TGTGCCAGCAGCTCAGGGTCCGGGAACACTGAAGCTTTCTTT	CASSSGSGNTEAFF
TRBV28	TRBD2	-	TRBJ2-3	TGTGCCTGGGGGGAGGGCCTAGATACGCAGTATTTT	CAWGEGLDTQYF
TRBV5-4	TRBD2	few	TRBJ2-1	TGTGCCAGCAGCTTCAGACTAGCGGGGGGGCACGATGAGCAGTTCTTC	CASSFRLAGGHDEQFF
TRBV7-8	-	-	TRBJ2-4	TGTGCCAGCAGCACCGACCCGGACGGGGGTACAAACATTCAGTACTTC	CASSTDPDGGTNIQYF
TRBV5-6	-	-	TRBJ1-2	TGTGCCAGCAGCTTGGCCGCCAGTAACTATGGCTACACCTTC	CASSLAASNYGYTF
TRBV5-1	-	-	TRBJ2-7	TGCGCCAGCAGCAACTCCATCGACTGGTCCTACGAGCAGTACTTC	CASSNSIDWSYEQYF
TRBV18	TRBD1	once	TRBJ1-5	TGTGCCAGCTCACCGACAGGGTGGGACAATCAGCCCCAGCATTTT	CASSPTGWDNQPQHF
TRBV6-5	-	-	TRBJ2-2	TGTGCCAGCAGTTATGAGGCGAACACCGGGGAGCTGTTTTTT	CASSYEANTGELFF
TRBV28	TRBD1	once	TRBJ2-6	TGTGCCAGCAGCGGGACAGGGAGGGCCAACGTCCTGACTTTC	CASSGTGRANVLTF
TRBV5-6	-	few	TRBJ2-5	TGTGCCAGCAGCTTGCGGAGGGAGCGAGGGACCCAGTACTTC	CASSLRRERGTQYF
TRBV12-5	-	-	TRBJ2-1	TGTGCTAGTGGCGCGGAGACCTACAATGAGCAGTTCTTC	CASGAETYNEQFF
TRBV10-3	-	-	TRBJ2-5	TGTGCCATCAGCTGGGGGGACCAAGAGACCCAGTACTTC	CAISWGDQETQYF
TRBV28	TRBD1	-	TRBJ1-4	TGTGCCAGCAGTTCCGGGACAGCAGCTAATGAAAAACTGTTTTTT	CASSSGTAANEKLFF
TRBV4-2	-	-	TRBJ1-1	TGTGCCAGCAGCCAAGATTTGGTTAAAGCAGCTTTCTTT	CASSQDLVKAAFF
TRBV18	-	-	TRBJ2-2	TGTGCCAGCTCACCACCCCCACTAAACACCGGGGAGCTGTTTTTT	CASSPPPLNTGELFF